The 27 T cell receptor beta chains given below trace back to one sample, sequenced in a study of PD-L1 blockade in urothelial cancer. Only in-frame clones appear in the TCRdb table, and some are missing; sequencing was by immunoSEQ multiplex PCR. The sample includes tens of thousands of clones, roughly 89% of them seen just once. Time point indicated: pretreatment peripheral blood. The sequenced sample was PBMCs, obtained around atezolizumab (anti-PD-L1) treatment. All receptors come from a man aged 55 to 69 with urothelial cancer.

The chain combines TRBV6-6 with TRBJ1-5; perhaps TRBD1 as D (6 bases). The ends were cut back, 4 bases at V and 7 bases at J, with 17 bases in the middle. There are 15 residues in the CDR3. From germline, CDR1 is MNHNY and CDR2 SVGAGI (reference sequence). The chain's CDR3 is CASSSTTGLGQPQHF. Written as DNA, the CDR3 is TGTGCCAGCAGTTCAACGACAGGCTTAGGGCAGCCCCAGCATTTT.

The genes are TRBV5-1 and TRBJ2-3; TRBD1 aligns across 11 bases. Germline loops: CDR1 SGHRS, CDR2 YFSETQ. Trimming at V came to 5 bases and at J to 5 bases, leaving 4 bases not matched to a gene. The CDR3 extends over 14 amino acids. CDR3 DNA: TGCGCCAGCAGTGGGGGACAGGGGGAAGATACGCAGTATTTT. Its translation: CASSGGQGEDTQYF.

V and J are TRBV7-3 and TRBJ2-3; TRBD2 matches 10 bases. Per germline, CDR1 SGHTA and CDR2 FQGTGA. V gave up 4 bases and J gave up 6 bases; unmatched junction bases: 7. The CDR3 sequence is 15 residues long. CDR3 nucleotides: TGTGCCAGCAGCTCTAGCGGGGGCCAACGGGATACGCAGTATTTT. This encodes CASSSSGGQRDTQYF. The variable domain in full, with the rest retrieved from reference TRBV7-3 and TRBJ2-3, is GAGVSQTPSNKVTEKGKYVELRCDPISGHTALYWYRQSLGQGPEFLIYFQGTGAADDSGLPNDRFFAVRPEGSVSTLKIQRTERGDSAVYLCASSSSGGQRDTQYFGPGTRLTVL.

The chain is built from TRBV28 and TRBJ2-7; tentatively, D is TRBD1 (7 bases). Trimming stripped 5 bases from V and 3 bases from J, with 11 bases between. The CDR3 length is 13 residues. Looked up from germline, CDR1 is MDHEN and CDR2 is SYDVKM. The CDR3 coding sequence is TGTGCCAGCAGTGACCAGGGGGGCTACGAGCAGTACTTC. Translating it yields CASSDQGGYEQYF.

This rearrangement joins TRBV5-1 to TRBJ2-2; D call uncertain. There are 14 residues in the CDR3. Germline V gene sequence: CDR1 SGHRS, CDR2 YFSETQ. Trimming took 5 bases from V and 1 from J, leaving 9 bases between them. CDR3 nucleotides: TGCGCCAGCAGAGGAGTCCTGAACACCGGGGAGCTGTTTTTT. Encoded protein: CASRGVLNTGELFF.

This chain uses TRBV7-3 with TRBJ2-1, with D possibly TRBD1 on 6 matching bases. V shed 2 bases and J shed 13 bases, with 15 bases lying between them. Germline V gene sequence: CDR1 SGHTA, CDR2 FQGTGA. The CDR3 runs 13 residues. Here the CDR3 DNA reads TGTGCCAGCAGCTTATCGCGAGGGGGTTACCAGTTCTTC. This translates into CASSLSRGGYQFF.

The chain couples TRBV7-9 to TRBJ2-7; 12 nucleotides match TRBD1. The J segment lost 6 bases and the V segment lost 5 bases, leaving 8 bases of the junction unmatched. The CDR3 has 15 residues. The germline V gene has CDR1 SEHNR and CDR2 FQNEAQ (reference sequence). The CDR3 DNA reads TGTGCCAGCAGCCCCCGGGACAGGGGGCTTCCCGAGCAGTACTTC. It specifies CASSPRDRGLPEQYF.

The CDR3 region has the DNA TGTGCCAGTAGTATGGCAGTGGGCGAGCAGCATTTT. Translated, it gives CASSMAVGEQHF. V usage is TRBV19 and J usage is TRBJ1-5; D remains unclear. The germline V gene encodes CDR1 LNHDA and CDR2 SQIVND (reference sequence). V gave up 3 bases and J gave up 13 bases, with 13 bases separating them. The CDR3 has 12 residues.

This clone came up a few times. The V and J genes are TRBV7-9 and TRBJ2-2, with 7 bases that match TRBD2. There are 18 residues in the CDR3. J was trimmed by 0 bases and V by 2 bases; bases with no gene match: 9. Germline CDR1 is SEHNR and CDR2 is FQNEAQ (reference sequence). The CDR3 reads CASSLYPKRGANTGELFF. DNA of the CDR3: TGTGCCAGCAGCTTATACCCGAAGCGGGGAGCGAACACCGGGGAGCTGTTTTTT. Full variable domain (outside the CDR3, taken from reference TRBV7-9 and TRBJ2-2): DTGVSQNPRHKITKRGQNVTFRCDPISEHNRLYWYRQTLGQGPEFLTYFQNEAQLEKSRLLSDRFSAERPKGSFSTLEIQRTEQGDSAMYLCASSLYPKRGANTGELFFGEGSRLTVL.

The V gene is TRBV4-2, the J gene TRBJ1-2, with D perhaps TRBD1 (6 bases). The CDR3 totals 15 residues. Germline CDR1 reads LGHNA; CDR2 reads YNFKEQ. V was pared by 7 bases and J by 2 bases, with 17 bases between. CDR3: CASTIVVGQNYGYTF. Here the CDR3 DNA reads TGTGCCAGCACTATAGTCGTCGGACAGAACTATGGCTACACCTTC.

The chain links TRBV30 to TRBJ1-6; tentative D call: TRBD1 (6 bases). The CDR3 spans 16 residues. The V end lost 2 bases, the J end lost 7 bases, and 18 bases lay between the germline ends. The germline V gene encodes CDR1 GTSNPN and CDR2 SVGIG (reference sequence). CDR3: CAWSPSGQGKNSPLHF. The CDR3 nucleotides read TGTGCCTGGAGTCCATCGGGCCAGGGGAAGAATTCACCCCTCCACTTT.

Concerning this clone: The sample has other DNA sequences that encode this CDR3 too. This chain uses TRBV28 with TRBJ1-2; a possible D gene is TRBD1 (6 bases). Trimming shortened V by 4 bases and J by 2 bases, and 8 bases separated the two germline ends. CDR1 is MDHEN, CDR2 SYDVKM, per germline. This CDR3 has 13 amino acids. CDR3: CASSSGQNYGYTF. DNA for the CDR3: TGTGCCAGCAGTTCCGGACAGAACTATGGCTACACCTTC.

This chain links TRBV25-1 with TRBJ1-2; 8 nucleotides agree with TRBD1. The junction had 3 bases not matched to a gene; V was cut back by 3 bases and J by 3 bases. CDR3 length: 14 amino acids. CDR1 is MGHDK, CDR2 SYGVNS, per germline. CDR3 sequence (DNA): TGTGCCAGCAGTGATCCAGGGGGCCACTATGGCTACACCTTC. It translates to CASSDPGGHYGYTF.

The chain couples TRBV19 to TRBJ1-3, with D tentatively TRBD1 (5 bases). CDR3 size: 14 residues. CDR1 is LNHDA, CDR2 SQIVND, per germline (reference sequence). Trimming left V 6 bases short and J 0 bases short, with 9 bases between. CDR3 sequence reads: CASSTDNSGNTIYF. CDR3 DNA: TGTGCCAGTAGCACGGACAACTCTGGAAACACCATATATTTT.

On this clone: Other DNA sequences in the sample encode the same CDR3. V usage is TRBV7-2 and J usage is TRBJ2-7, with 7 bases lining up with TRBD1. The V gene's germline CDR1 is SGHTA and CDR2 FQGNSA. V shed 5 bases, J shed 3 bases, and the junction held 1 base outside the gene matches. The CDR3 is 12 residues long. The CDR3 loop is CASSAGGYEQYF. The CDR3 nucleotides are TGTGCCAGCAGCGCAGGGGGCTACGAGCAGTACTTC.

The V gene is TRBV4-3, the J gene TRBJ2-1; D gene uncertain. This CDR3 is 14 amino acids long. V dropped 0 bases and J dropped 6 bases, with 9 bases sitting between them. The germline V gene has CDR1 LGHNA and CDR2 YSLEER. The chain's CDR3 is CASSQDRYRNEQFF. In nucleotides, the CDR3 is TGCGCCAGCAGCCAAGATCGCTACCGCAATGAGCAGTTCTTC.

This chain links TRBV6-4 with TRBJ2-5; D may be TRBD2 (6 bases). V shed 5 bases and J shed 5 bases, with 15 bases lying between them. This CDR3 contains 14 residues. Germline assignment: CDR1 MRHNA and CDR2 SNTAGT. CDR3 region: CASSKTRTIETQYF. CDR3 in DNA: TGTGCCAGCAGTAAGACTAGGACGATCGAGACCCAGTACTTC.

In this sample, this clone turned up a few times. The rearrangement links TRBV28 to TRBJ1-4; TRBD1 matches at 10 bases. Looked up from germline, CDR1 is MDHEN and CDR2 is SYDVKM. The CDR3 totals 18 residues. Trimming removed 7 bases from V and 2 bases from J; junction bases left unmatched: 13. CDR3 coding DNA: TGTGCCAGCACCTACCGGCGGGACAGGGGTCGTACTAATGAAAAACTGTTTTTT. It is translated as CASTYRRDRGRTNEKLFF.

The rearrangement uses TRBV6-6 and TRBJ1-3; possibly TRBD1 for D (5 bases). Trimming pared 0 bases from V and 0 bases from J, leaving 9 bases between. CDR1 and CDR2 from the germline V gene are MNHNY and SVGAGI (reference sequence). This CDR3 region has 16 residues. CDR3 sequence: CASSYSKTDSGNTIYF. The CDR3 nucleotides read TGTGCCAGCAGTTACTCGAAGACAGACTCTGGAAACACCATATATTTT.

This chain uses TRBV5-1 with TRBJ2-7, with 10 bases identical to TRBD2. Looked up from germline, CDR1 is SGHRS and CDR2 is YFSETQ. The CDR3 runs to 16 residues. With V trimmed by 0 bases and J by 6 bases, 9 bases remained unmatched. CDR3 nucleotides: TGCGCCAGCAGCTTGGGAAATAGCGGGAGGCCGGGCGAGCAGTACTTC. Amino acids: CASSLGNSGRPGEQYF.

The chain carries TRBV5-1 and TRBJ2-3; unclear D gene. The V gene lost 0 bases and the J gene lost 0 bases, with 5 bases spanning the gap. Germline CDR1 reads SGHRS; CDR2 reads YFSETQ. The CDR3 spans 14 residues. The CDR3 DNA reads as TGCGCCAGCAGCTTGGGGCGGAGCACAGATACGCAGTATTTT. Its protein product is CASSLGRSTDTQYF.

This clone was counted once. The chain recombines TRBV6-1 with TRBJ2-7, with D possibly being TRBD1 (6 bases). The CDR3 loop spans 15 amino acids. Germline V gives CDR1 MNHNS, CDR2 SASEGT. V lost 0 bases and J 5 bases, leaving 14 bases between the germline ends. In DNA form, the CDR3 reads TGTGCCAGCAGTGAAGCGGCAGGGGCTAGGGACGAGCAGTACTTC. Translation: CASSEAAGARDEQYF.

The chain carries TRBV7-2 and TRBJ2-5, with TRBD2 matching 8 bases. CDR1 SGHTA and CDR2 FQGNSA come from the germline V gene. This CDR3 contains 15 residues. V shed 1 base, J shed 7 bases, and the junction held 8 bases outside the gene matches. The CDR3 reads CASSLEGTRLSTQYF. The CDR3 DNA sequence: TGTGCCAGCAGCTTAGAGGGGACTAGACTTTCGACCCAGTACTTC.

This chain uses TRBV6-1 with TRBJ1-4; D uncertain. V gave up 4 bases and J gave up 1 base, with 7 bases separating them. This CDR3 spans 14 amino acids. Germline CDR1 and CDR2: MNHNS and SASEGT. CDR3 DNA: TGTGCCAGCAGTGGGGGAGAAACTAATGAAAAACTGTTTTTT. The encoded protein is CASSGGETNEKLFF.

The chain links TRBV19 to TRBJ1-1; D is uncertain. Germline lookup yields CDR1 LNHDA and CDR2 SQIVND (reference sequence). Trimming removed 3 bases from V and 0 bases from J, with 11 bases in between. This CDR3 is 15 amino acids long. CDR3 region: CASSIGGTMNTEAFF. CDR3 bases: TGTGCCAGTAGTATTGGCGGCACCATGAACACTGAAGCTTTCTTT.

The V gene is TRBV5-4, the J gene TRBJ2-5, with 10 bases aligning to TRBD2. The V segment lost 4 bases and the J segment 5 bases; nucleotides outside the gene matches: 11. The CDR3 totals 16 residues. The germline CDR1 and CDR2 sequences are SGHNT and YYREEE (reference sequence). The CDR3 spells CASSPEWLAGDETQYF. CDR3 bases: TGTGCCAGCAGCCCCGAGTGGCTAGCGGGAGACGAGACCCAGTACTTC. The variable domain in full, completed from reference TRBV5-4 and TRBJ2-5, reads ETGVTQSPTHLIKTRGQQVTLRCSSQSGHNTVSWYQQALGQGPQFIFQYYREEENGRGNFPPRFSGLQFPNYSSELNVNALELDDSALYLCASSPEWLAGDETQYFGPGTRLLVL.

CDR3 residues: CASSLVPGSGNEQFF. CDR3 bases: TGCGCCAGCAGCTTAGTACCGGGGTCTGGCAATGAGCAGTTCTTC. The chain recombines TRBV5-1 with TRBJ2-1; possible D gene TRBD2, 5 bases. CDR1 and CDR2 (germline): SGHRS, YFSETQ. This CDR3 has 15 residues. Trimming pared 2 bases from V and 6 bases from J, leaving 15 bases between.